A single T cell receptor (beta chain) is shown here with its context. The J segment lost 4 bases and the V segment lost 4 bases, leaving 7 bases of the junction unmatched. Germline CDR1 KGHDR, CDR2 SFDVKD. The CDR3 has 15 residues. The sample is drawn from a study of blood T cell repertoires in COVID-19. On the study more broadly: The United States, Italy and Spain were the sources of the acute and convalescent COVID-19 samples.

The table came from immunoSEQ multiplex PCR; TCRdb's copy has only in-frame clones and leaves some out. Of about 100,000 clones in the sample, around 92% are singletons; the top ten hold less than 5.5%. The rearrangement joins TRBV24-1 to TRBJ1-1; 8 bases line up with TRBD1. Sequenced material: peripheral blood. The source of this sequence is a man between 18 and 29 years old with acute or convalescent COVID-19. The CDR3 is CATSESGTGITEAFF. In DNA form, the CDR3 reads TGTGCCACCAGTGAATCCGGGACAGGAATCACTGAAGCTTTCTTT.